Listed below are T cell receptor beta chains from one sample, sequenced in a study of cytomegalovirus exposure and HLA in healthy donors. Method: immunoSEQ multiplex PCR; TCRdb's copy keeps in-frame clones and lacks some. The sample has 76,000 or so clones; 94% are singletons. Sequenced material: PBMCs. The receptors stem from a woman in her late teens or twenties in good health and CMV-seronegative. The CDR3 runs from the conserved cysteine through the conserved F or W. The D gene is left open where the match is weak. The size of a clone is reported for some rows only, either as once, few or many, or as a class for expanded clones.

d_call j_call v_call clone_size cdr3_aa cdr3_nt
TRBD1 TRBJ2-7 TRBV13 NA CASSPPGGYEQYF TGTGCCAGCAGCCCCCCAGGGGGCTACGAGCAGTACTTC
TRBD2 TRBJ2-3 TRBV10-3 NA CAISETTSDDTQYF TGTGCCATCAGTGAAACCACTAGCGATGATACGCAGTATTTT
NA TRBJ2-1 TRBV10-3 NA CAISESGPMDNEQFF TGTGCCATCAGTGAGAGCGGGCCGATGGACAATGAGCAGTTCTTC
TRBD1 TRBJ1-2 TRBV7-8 NA CASSSLDRGGGYTF TGTGCCAGCAGCTCCCTTGACAGGGGAGGAGGCTACACCTTC
TRBD1 TRBJ2-7 TRBV18 NA CASSPRTGDEQYF TGTGCCAGCTCACCCCGGACAGGGGACGAGCAGTACTTC
NA TRBJ1-5 TRBV15 NA CATSRGTGGVDPQHF TGTGCCACCAGCAGAGGGACGGGCGGGGTAGATCCCCAGCATTTT
TRBD1 TRBJ2-5 TRBV28 NA CASSSHRQGKETQYF TGTGCCAGCAGTTCGCACCGACAGGGGAAAGAGACCCAGTACTTC
NA TRBJ1-5 TRBV28 NA CASARDSNQPQHF TGTGCCAGCGCCCGGGACTCAAATCAGCCCCAGCATTTT
TRBD2 TRBJ2-1 TRBV27 NA CASSYLVAGDYNEQFF TGTGCCAGCAGTTATTTGGTAGCGGGGGACTACAATGAGCAGTTCTTC
TRBD1 TRBJ2-2 TRBV27 NA CASSLTGGHTGELFF TGTGCCAGCAGTCTAACAGGGGGCCACACCGGGGAGCTGTTTTTT
NA TRBJ1-4 TRBV6-5 NA CASSYSKREKLFF TGTGCCAGCAGTTACTCGAAGCGGGAAAAACTGTTTTTT
NA TRBJ2-3 TRBV7-2 NA CASSLAGHGYNTDTQYF TGTGCCAGCAGCTTAGCGGGACACGGATACAACACAGATACGCAGTATTTT
TRBD2 TRBJ2-3 TRBV7-9 NA CASSLWGVAGGNLDTQYF TGTGCCAGCAGCTTATGGGGAGTAGCGGGAGGCAATTTGGATACGCAGTATTTT
NA TRBJ2-7 TRBV5-4 NA CASSLGDWGVQYF TGTGCCAGCAGCTTGGGGGACTGGGGGGTACAGTACTTC
NA TRBJ1-1 TRBV7-6 once CASFPGALNTEAFF TGTGCAAGTTTCCCAGGGGCATTGAACACTGAAGCTTTCTTT
TRBD1 TRBJ2-7 TRBV7-9 NA CASSSRDRGFYEQYF TGTGCCAGCAGCTCCCGGGACAGGGGATTCTACGAGCAGTACTTC
NA TRBJ2-1 TRBV7-2 NA CASSLDRDNEQFF TGTGCCAGCAGCTTAGACAGGGACAATGAGCAGTTCTTC
TRBD1 TRBJ2-7 TRBV7-8 NA CASSRPAGTGFASYEQYF TGTGCCAGCAGCCGACCCGCCGGGACAGGGTTTGCCTCCTACGAGCAGTACTTC
NA TRBJ1-3 TRBV6-5 NA CASSLQGTGNTIYF TGTGCCAGCAGCCTACAGGGCACTGGAAACACCATATATTTT
NA TRBJ2-1 TRBV11-3 NA CASSLLSGNGYNEQFF TGTGCCAGCAGCTTGCTTAGCGGCAACGGCTACAATGAGCAGTTCTTC
TRBD1 TRBJ1-5 TRBV9 NA CASSRTGAGQPQHF TGTGCCAGCAGCCGGACAGGGGCGGGTCAGCCCCAGCATTTT
TRBD1 TRBJ1-4 TRBV4-1 NA CASSQAYRGLDEKLFF TGCGCCAGCAGCCAGGCCTACAGGGGGTTGGACGAAAAACTGTTTTTT
NA TRBJ1-1 TRBV10-3 NA CAIRGREGYDTEAFF TGTGCCATCAGGGGTCGGGAGGGCTACGACACTGAAGCTTTCTTT
TRBD2 TRBJ2-1 TRBV13 NA CASSLLLTSGRRGEQFF TGTGCCAGCAGCCTGCTCCTAACTAGCGGGAGGCGGGGTGAGCAGTTCTTC
NA TRBJ1-6 TRBV9 NA CASSPSVASYNSPLHF TGTGCCAGCAGCCCTTCTGTGGCCTCCTATAATTCACCCCTCCACTTT
TRBD2 TRBJ2-7 TRBV30 NA CAWGGGAPYEQYF TGTGCCTGGGGGGGAGGGGCCCCCTACGAGCAGTACTTC